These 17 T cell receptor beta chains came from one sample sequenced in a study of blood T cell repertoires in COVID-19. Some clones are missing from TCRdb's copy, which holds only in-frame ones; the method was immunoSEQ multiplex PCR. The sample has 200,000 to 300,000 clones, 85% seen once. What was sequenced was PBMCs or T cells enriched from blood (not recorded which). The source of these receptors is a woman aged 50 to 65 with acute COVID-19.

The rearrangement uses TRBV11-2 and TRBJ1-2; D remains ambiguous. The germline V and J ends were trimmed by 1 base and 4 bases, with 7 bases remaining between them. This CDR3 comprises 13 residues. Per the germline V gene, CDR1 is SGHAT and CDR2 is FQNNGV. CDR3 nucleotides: TGTGCCAGCAGCTTAGCACAGATCTATGGCTACACCTTC. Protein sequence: CASSLAQIYGYTF.

The CDR3 region is CASSRDSPVAGNTIYF. Here the CDR3 DNA reads TGTGCCAGCAGCCGGGACAGCCCCGTGGCTGGAAACACCATATATTTT. The chain combines TRBV2 with TRBJ1-3; 7 bases are a match to TRBD1. The V gene's germline CDR1 is SNHLY and CDR2 FYNNEI. V lost 6 bases, J lost 2 bases, and 10 bases stayed unmatched. This CDR3 spans 16 amino acids.

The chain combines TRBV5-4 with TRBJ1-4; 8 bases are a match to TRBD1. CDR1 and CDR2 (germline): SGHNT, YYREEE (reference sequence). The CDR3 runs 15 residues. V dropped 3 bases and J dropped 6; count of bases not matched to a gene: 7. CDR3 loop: CASSSRGRLDEKLFF. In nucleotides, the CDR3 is TGTGCCAGCAGCTCCAGGGGGCGATTAGATGAAAAACTGTTTTTT.

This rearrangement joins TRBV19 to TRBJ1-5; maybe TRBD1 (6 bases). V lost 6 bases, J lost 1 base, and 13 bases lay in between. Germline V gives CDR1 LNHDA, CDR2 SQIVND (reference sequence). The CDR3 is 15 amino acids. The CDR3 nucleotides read TGTGCCAGTAGCTCTTCCGGGACAAGCAATCAGCCCCAGCATTTT. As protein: CASSSSGTSNQPQHF.

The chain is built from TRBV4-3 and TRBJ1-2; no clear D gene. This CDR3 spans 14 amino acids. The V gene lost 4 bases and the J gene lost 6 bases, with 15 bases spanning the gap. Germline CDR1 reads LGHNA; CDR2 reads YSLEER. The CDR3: CASSPVTQRHGYTF. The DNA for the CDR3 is TGCGCCAGCAGCCCAGTGACTCAGAGGCATGGCTACACCTTC.

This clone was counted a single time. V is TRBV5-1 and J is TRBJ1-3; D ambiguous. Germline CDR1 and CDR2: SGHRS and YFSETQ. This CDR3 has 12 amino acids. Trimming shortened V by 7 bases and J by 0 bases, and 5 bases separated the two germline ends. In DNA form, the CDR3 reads TGCGCCAGCCGGGACTCTGGAAACACCATATATTTT. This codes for CASRDSGNTIYF. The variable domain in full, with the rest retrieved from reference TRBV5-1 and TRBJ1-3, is KAGVTQTPRYLIKTRGQQVTLSCSPISGHRSVSWYQQTPGQGLQFLFEYFSETQRNKGNFPGRFSGRQFSNSRSEMNVSTLELGDSALYLCASRDSGNTIYFGEGSWLTVV.

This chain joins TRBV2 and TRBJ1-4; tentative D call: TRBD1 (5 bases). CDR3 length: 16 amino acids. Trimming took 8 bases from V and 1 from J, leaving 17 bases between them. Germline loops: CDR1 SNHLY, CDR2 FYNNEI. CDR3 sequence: CASRGGGLGTNEKLFF. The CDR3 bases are TGTGCCAGCCGCGGGGGGGGTCTGGGAACTAATGAAAAACTGTTTTTT.

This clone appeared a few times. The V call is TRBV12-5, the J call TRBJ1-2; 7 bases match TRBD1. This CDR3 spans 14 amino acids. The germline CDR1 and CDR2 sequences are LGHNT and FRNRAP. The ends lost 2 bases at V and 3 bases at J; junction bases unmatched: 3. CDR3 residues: CASGLQGGHYGYTF. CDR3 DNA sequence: TGTGCTAGTGGTTTGCAGGGGGGTCACTATGGCTACACCTTC.

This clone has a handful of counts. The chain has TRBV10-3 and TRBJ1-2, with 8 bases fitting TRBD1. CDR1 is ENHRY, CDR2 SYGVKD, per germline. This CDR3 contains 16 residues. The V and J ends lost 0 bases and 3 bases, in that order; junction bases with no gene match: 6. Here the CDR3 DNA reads TGTGCCATCAGTGAGTCTAACGCGGACAGGGACTATGGCTACACCTTC. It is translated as CAISESNADRDYGYTF.

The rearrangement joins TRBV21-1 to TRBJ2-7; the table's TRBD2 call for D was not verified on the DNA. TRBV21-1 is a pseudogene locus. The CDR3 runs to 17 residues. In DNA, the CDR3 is TGTGCCAGCACCTCCCCCCTAAGCGCGGATAGAAACTACGAGCAGTACTTC. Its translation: CASTSPLSADRNYEQYF.

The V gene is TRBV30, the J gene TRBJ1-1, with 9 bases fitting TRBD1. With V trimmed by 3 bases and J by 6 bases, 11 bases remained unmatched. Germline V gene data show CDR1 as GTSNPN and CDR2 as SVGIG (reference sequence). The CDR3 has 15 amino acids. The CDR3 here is CAWRDRGQGRAEAFF. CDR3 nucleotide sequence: TGTGCCTGGAGAGACCGAGGACAGGGGAGGGCTGAAGCTTTCTTT.

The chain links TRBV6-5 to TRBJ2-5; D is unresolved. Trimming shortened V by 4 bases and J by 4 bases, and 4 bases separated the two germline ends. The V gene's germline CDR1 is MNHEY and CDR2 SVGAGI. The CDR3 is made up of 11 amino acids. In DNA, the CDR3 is TGTGCCAGCAGTTCAGGAGAGACCCAGTACTTC. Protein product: CASSSGETQYF.

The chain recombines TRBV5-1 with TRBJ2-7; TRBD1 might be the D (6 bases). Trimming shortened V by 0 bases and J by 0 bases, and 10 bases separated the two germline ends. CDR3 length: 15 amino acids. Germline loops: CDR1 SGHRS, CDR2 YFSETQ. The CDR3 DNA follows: TGCGCCAGCAGCTTGGGAGGGGACAACTCCTACGAGCAGTACTTC. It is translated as CASSLGGDNSYEQYF. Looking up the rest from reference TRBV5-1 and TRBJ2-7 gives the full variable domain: KAGVTQTPRYLIKTRGQQVTLSCSPISGHRSVSWYQQTPGQGLQFLFEYFSETQRNKGNFPGRFSGRQFSNSRSEMNVSTLELGDSALYLCASSLGGDNSYEQYFGPGTRLTVT.

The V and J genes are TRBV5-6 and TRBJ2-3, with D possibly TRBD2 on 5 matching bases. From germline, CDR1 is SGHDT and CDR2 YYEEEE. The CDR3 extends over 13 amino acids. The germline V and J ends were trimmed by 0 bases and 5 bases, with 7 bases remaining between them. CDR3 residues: CASSLGGRDTQYF. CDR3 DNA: TGTGCCAGCAGCTTGGGAGGGAGAGATACGCAGTATTTT.

CDR3 sequence (DNA): TGTGCCAGCAGCTTAGGAGGCAGAACTAATGAAAAACTGTTTTTT. It codes for CASSLGGRTNEKLFF. The chain joins TRBV7-2 to TRBJ1-4, with D hard to call. V dropped 1 base and J dropped 1 base, with 7 bases sitting between them. The CDR3 contains 15 residues. Germline V gene lookup returns CDR1 SGHTA and CDR2 FQGNSA.

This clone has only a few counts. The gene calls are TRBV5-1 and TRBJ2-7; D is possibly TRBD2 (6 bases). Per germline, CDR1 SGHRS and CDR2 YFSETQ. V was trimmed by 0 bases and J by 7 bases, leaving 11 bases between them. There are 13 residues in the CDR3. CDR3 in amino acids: CASSLDLGREQYF. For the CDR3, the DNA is TGCGCCAGCAGCTTGGATCTAGGGAGGGAGCAGTACTTC.

CDR3 sequence reads: CASSTNPNTEAFF. CDR3 nucleotide sequence: TGTGCCAGCAGCACAAACCCGAACACTGAAGCTTTCTTT. J is TRBJ1-1 and V is TRBV5-4; no clear D gene. This CDR3 has 13 residues. V lost 4 bases and J lost 1, with 8 bases in between. Germline V gene data show CDR1 as SGHNT and CDR2 as YYREEE (reference sequence).